This TCR beta chain was captured by sequencing in a study of TIL therapy for anti-PD-1-resistant metastatic lung cancer. Indicated time point: pre-treatment sample, taken before nivolumab and TIL therapy. Sequencing used immunoSEQ v3. This table comes from immunoSEQ multiplex PCR, and its TCRdb copy is limited to in-frame clones, with some not included. This repertoire shows 30,000 or so clones, 74% found once; its top ten account for about 3%. The sample here was blood, taken at baseline. The TCR sequence derives from a woman between 30 and 85 years old with non-small cell lung cancer.

Here the CDR3 DNA reads TGCGCCAGCAGCCCGGAGGGGAGTTCACCCCTCCACTTT. Translating gives CASSPEGSSPLHF. This chain links TRBV5-1 with TRBJ1-6; the D gene is possibly TRBD1 (5 bases). The V gene lost 4 bases and the J gene lost 9 bases, with 11 bases spanning the gap. Per germline, CDR1 SGHRS and CDR2 YFSETQ. This CDR3 has 13 residues.